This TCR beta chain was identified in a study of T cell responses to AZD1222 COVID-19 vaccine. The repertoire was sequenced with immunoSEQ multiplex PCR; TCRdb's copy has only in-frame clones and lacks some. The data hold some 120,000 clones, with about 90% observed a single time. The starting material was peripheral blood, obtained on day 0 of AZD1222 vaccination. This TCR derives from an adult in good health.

CDR3 loop: CASSLYRDHTEAFF. CDR3 in DNA: TGTGCCAGCAGTCTATACCGGGACCACACTGAAGCTTTCTTT. The genes are TRBV28 and TRBJ1-1; TRBD1 is a possible D gene (5 bases). This CDR3 region has 14 residues. Germline V CDR1 and CDR2: MDHEN, SYDVKM. The V end was cut by 5 bases, the J end by 3 bases, with 13 bases between. The full variable domain, completed using reference TRBV28 and TRBJ1-1, is DVKVTQSSRYLVKRTGEKVFLECVQDMDHENMFWYRQDPGLGLRLIYFSYDVKMKEKGDIPEGYSVSREKKERFSLILESASTNQTSMYLCASSLYRDHTEAFFGQGTRLTVV.